A selection of T cell receptor beta chains follows, all from one sample in a study of blood T cell repertoires in COVID-19. Using immunoSEQ multiplex PCR, the repertoire was profiled, and TCRdb retains in-frame clones only, with some absent. The sample has 200,000 or so clones; roughly 80% are singletons. The sample taken for sequencing was peripheral blood. The receptors were sampled from a woman younger than 45 with acute or convalescent COVID-19. Each CDR3 is given with its conserved first and last residue. The D gene is left open where the match is weak. Not every row has a clone size; where given, it reads once, few, many or a size class.

cdr3_nt: TGTGCCAGCAGCTTAAACGGAGGGGTAGACTATGGCTACACCTTC
cdr3_aa: CASSLNGGVDYGYTF
j_call: TRBJ1-2
clone_size: NA
d_call: NA
v_call: TRBV13

cdr3_nt: TGTGCCAGCAGCCCCGGGGGTAGCGGGGCCAAGAGGAAGTTCTTC
cdr3_aa: CASSPGGSGAKRKFF
j_call: TRBJ2-1
clone_size: NA
d_call: TRBD2
v_call: TRBV5-6

cdr3_nt: TGTGCCAGCTCACCCCTCCGGGGGGCCTACAATGAGCAGTTCTTC
cdr3_aa: CASSPLRGAYNEQFF
j_call: TRBJ2-1
clone_size: NA
d_call: TRBD2
v_call: TRBV18

cdr3_nt: TGTGCCAGCAGCCGGGACTCGAACCTCTACACCTTC
cdr3_aa: CASSRDSNLYTF
j_call: TRBJ1-2
clone_size: few
d_call: NA
v_call: TRBV7-9

cdr3_nt: TGTGCCAGCAGATTAGAGTCCGGGTATAATTCACCCCTCCACTTT
cdr3_aa: CASRLESGYNSPLHF
j_call: TRBJ1-6
clone_size: NA
d_call: NA
v_call: TRBV7-8

cdr3_nt: TGTGCCAGCAGTCGTAAAGGGGGGAACACTGAAGCTTTCTTT
cdr3_aa: CASSRKGGNTEAFF
j_call: TRBJ1-1
clone_size: NA
d_call: NA
v_call: TRBV6-2/TRBV6-3

cdr3_nt: TGCGCCAGCAGCACCGGACAGGGGGCGCTTGGGACCCAGTACTTC
cdr3_aa: CASSTGQGALGTQYF
j_call: TRBJ2-5
clone_size: once
d_call: TRBD1
v_call: TRBV5-1

cdr3_nt: TGTGCCAGCAGCCAAGGACTAGGCGGAGATACGCAGTATTTT
cdr3_aa: CASSQGLGGDTQYF
j_call: TRBJ2-3
clone_size: once
d_call: NA
v_call: TRBV3-1/TRBV3-2

cdr3_nt: TGCAGCGTTGAATCTCTCGGGGAGCTGTTTTTT
cdr3_aa: CSVESLGELFF
j_call: TRBJ2-2
clone_size: NA
d_call: NA
v_call: TRBV29-1

cdr3_nt: TGTGCCAGCTCACCACCGATCGGCAATGAGCAGTTCTTC
cdr3_aa: CASSPPIGNEQFF
j_call: TRBJ2-1
clone_size: NA
d_call: NA
v_call: TRBV18

cdr3_nt: TGTGCCAGCAGACCGGCAAGCGGGAATTCTGAAGCTTTCTTT
cdr3_aa: CASRPASGNSEAFF
j_call: TRBJ1-1
clone_size: NA
d_call: NA
v_call: TRBV6-4

cdr3_nt: TGTGCCAGCAGCCGAACAGGTTCTGGGGCCAACGTCCTGACTTTC
cdr3_aa: CASSRTGSGANVLTF
j_call: TRBJ2-6
clone_size: NA
d_call: NA
v_call: TRBV5-6

cdr3_nt: TGCGCCAGCAGCCACCTACTAGCGGGAGTTGACAATGAGCAGTTCTTC
cdr3_aa: CASSHLLAGVDNEQFF
j_call: TRBJ2-1
clone_size: NA
d_call: TRBD2
v_call: TRBV4-3

cdr3_nt: TGTGCCAGCAGTATGGACAGGGGGAGCCCACCGGACACTGAAGCTTTCTTT
cdr3_aa: CASSMDRGSPPDTEAFF
j_call: TRBJ1-1
clone_size: few
d_call: TRBD1
v_call: TRBV28

cdr3_nt: TGTGCCAGCAGCCAAGCGGGGGTGAACTTCAATGAGCAGTTCTTC
cdr3_aa: CASSQAGVNFNEQFF
j_call: TRBJ2-1
clone_size: NA
d_call: NA
v_call: TRBV3-1/TRBV3-2

cdr3_nt: TGTGCCAGTAGTGCCGGGACAGGGTTCTACGAGCAGTACTTC
cdr3_aa: CASSAGTGFYEQYF
j_call: TRBJ2-7
clone_size: NA
d_call: TRBD1
v_call: TRBV19

cdr3_nt: TGCAGCGTTAAGAGCGGGGAAAATGAGCAGTTCTTC
cdr3_aa: CSVKSGENEQFF
j_call: TRBJ2-1
clone_size: NA
d_call: TRBD2
v_call: TRBV29-1